A single sample is the source of the 2 T cell receptor beta chains below, sequenced in a study of preoperative IRX-2 immunotherapy in early breast cancer. Treatment denoted: preoperative locoregional IRX-2 cytokine immunotherapy. The data were produced by immunoSEQ multiplex PCR, yet TCRdb's version contains in-frame clones alone and is incomplete. The repertoire includes roughly 2,000 clones, around 80% of them detected once, and around 5.9% sits in the top ten. Here the sequenced sample was tumor tissue, taken before IRX-2 immunotherapy. These receptors all stem from a human donor with breast cancer.

CDR3 loop: CATSRRSGLAVDTQYF. Here the CDR3 DNA reads TGTGCCACCAGCAGACGGTCGGGACTAGCGGTGGATACGCAGTATTTT. The genes are TRBV15 and TRBJ2-3; 11 positions agree with TRBD2. V dropped 2 bases and J dropped 6; count of bases not matched to a gene: 7. CDR1 is LNHNV, CDR2 YYDKDF, per germline (reference sequence). This CDR3 is built from 16 residues.

The V call is TRBV7-5, the J call TRBJ1-1; the D segment call TRBD1 is taken from the table without a DNA check. TRBV7-5 is a recognized pseudogene. This CDR3 region has 14 residues. The CDR3 region is CASSLGRQVTEAFF. Written as DNA, the CDR3 is TGTGCCAGCAGCTTAGGTCGGCAGGTCACTGAAGCTTTCTTT.